This TCR beta chain is from a study of T cells after yellow fever vaccination. Study-level background: Each low-cell-number fraction was prepared by means of SMART-Seq v4 Ultra Low Input. Study-wide results and caveats: The secondary response showed a weaker magnitude and a faster peak, day 5 versus 15. The bulk population could contribute abundant contaminating clonotypes to FACS-sorted repertoires.

V was cut by 5 bases and J by 3 bases, with 4 bases left in between. The germline CDR1 and CDR2 sequences are SQVTM and ANQGSEA. This CDR3 region has 10 residues. A process of 5'RACE template switching, which added a universal primer site and UMIs, was used to make TCR cDNA. MiXCR, run by TCRdb on the 5' RACE reads, gives a single entry per CDR3 protein. This table has roughly 190,000 distinct CDR3 sequences, more than 9.5% appearing once. In the case of this clonotype: The target antigen is unknown.

This sample comprised CD8+ T cells sorted from PBMCs, obtained 15 days after the yellow fever booster vaccination. The clonotype comes from a man between 18 and 35 years old who received the YFV17D yellow fever vaccine. The V gene is TRBV29-1, the J gene TRBJ1-1; no clear D gene. CDR3 protein: CSVLYTEAFF. The CDR3 coding sequence is TGCAGCGTTCTTTACACTGAAGCTTTCTTT. The variable domain in full, with the rest retrieved from reference TRBV29-1 and TRBJ1-1, is SAVISQKPSRDICQRGTSLTIQCQVDSQVTMMFWYRQQPGQSLTLIATANQGSEATYESGFVIDKFPISRPNLTFSTLTVSNMSPEDSSIYLCSVLYTEAFFGQGTRLTVV.